Listed below are T cell receptor beta chains from one sample, sequenced in a study of blood T cell repertoires in COVID-19. Generated by immunoSEQ multiplex PCR, the TCRdb table keeps only in-frame clones and is missing some. Of approximately 100,000 clones listed, nearly 85% are singletons. What was sequenced was peripheral blood. Every receptor here comes from a woman in her fifties or sixties with acute or convalescent COVID-19. The CDR3 runs from the conserved cysteine through the conserved F or W. The order of the fields is V gene, J gene, D gene, clone size, CDR3 protein, CDR3 DNA. D genes are given only for firm matches. Clone size appears in some rows only: once, few, many, or a class for an expanded clone.

>TRBV28|TRBJ1-2|-|-
CASSSAGYGYTF
TGTGCCAGCAGTTCGGCAGGGTATGGCTACACCTTC
>TRBV19|TRBJ1-4|TRBD1|-
CASSIGRGRRTNEKLFF
TGTGCCAGTAGTATAGGCAGGGGGAGAAGGACTAATGAAAAACTGTTTTTT
>TRBV18|TRBJ1-6|TRBD1|-
CASSPPGQSYSPLHF
TGTGCCAGCTCACCACCGGGACAGTCCTATTCACCCCTCCACTTT
>TRBV7-7|TRBJ1-2|-|-
CAVGGGQPYGYTF
TGTGCCGTAGGGGGGGGGCAGCCCTATGGCTACACCTTC
>TRBV5-4|TRBJ2-7|TRBD1|-
CASSLYTGGEQYF
TGTGCCAGCAGCTTATATACAGGGGGCGAGCAGTACTTC
>TRBV18|TRBJ1-1|-|-
CASSPRGRVAFF
TGTGCCAGCTCACCACGGGGGCGCGTAGCTTTCTTT
>TRBV5-1|TRBJ1-1|-|-
CASSPPISVRAEAFF
TGCGCCAGCAGCCCACCTATATCCGTCCGGGCTGAAGCTTTCTTT
>TRBV5-1|TRBJ2-1|TRBD2|-
CASSLSLAGLDEQFF
TGCGCCAGCAGCTTGTCCTTAGCGGGGCTGGATGAGCAGTTCTTC
>TRBV6-5|TRBJ1-1|-|-
CASTTGHFMNTEAFF
TGTGCCAGCACAACGGGACACTTCATGAACACTGAAGCTTTCTTT
>TRBV14|TRBJ1-1|-|-
CASSQNWVAGRFAKAFF
TGTGCCAGCAGCCAAAACTGGGTAGCGGGACGTTTTGCTAAAGCTTTCTTT
>TRBV5-6|TRBJ1-6|-|-
CASSLARDIENSPLHF
TGTGCCAGCAGCTTGGCCCGGGACATCGAGAATTCACCCCTCCACTTT
>TRBV12-3/TRBV12-4|TRBJ2-7|TRBD1|-
CASSSDRVEQYF
TGTGCCAGCAGTTCGGACAGGGTCGAGCAGTACTTC
>TRBV3-1/TRBV3-2|TRBJ1-1|-|-
CASSQVIGGAFF
TGTGCCAGCAGCCAAGTAATCGGGGGAGCTTTCTTT
>TRBV4-1|TRBJ1-4|-|-
CASSQPGSTNEKLFF
TGCGCCAGCAGCCAACCGGGTTCAACTAATGAAAAACTGTTTTTT
>TRBV19|TRBJ1-5|-|-
CASSIPPGRSNQPQHF
TGTGCCAGTAGTATCCCCCCAGGGAGGAGCAATCAGCCCCAGCATTTT
>TRBV24-1|TRBJ2-1|TRBD1|-
CATKTGVNNEQFF
TGTGCCACGAAGACAGGGGTAAACAATGAGCAGTTCTTC
>TRBV3-1/TRBV3-2|TRBJ1-3|-|-
CASSQGLRGNTIYF
TGTGCCAGCAGCCAAGGACTACGGGGAAACACCATATATTTT
>TRBV9|TRBJ2-3|-|-
CASSGSITDTQYF
TGTGCCAGCAGCGGTTCTATCACAGATACGCAGTATTTT
>TRBV7-8|TRBJ2-3|-|-
CASTPFTDTQYF
TGTGCCAGCACCCCGTTCACAGATACGCAGTATTTT
>TRBV2|TRBJ1-2|-|-
CASSLQGNYGYTF
TGTGCCAGCTCCTTACAGGGCAACTATGGCTACACCTTC
>TRBV5-1|TRBJ1-4|TRBD1|once
CASSPQGYNEKLFF
TGCGCCAGCAGCCCACAGGGGTATAATGAAAAACTGTTTTTT
>TRBV1|TRBJ1-1|-|-
CTSTLGQGGTEAFF
TGCACCAGCACCCTGGGCCAGGGAGGCACTGAAGCTTTCTTT
>TRBV19|TRBJ2-7|-|-
CASSEGSMRQVAYEQYF
TGTGCCAGTAGTGAGGGGAGCATGAGACAGGTTGCCTACGAGCAGTACTTC
>TRBV6-5|TRBJ2-7|TRBD1|-
CASSSTGVHEQYF
TGTGCCAGCAGTTCGACAGGGGTCCACGAGCAGTACTTC
>TRBV11-2|TRBJ1-2|-|-
CASSLDRETNYGYTF
TGTGCCAGCAGCTTAGACAGGGAAACGAACTATGGCTACACCTTC
>TRBV10-3|TRBJ1-2|TRBD1|-
CAITSDRGKGYTF
TGTGCCATCACCTCGGACAGGGGTAAAGGCTACACCTTC
>TRBV2|TRBJ1-1|-|-
CASSEELHGNTEAFF
TGTGCCAGCAGTGAGGAGTTACATGGGAACACTGAAGCTTTCTTT
>TRBV7-2|TRBJ2-3|TRBD2|few
CASSLDRAGAQYF
TGTGCCAGCAGCTTAGACCGAGCGGGGGCTCAGTATTTT
>TRBV2|TRBJ1-2|-|-
CASSDRQGGYTF
TGTGCCAGCAGTGATCGGCAGGGAGGCTACACCTTC
>TRBV5-1|TRBJ1-1|-|-
CASSLGGTTEAFF
TGCGCCAGCAGCTTGGGAGGGACAACTGAAGCTTTCTTT
>TRBV28|TRBJ1-1|-|-
CASSTTGRVVTEAFF
TGTGCCAGCAGTACGACAGGCCGGGTGGTCACTGAAGCTTTCTTT
>TRBV7-2|TRBJ2-2|TRBD1|-
CASSLFTGVATGELFF
TGTGCCAGCAGCTTATTTACAGGGGTGGCCACCGGGGAGCTGTTTTTT
>TRBV30|TRBJ2-7|TRBD1|-
CAWSSTGRSYEQYF
TGTGCCTGGAGTTCGACAGGGCGCTCCTACGAGCAGTACTTC
>TRBV5-5|TRBJ1-1|TRBD1|-
CASTLIGQGAGGAFF
TGTGCCAGCACTCTAATTGGACAGGGGGCTGGAGGGGCTTTCTTT
>TRBV3-1/TRBV3-2|TRBJ2-5|TRBD2|-
CASSQAPAGGQKTQYF
TGTGCCAGCAGCCAAGCCCCGGCGGGGGGGCAAAAGACCCAGTACTTC
>TRBV30|TRBJ1-1|TRBD1|-
CAWTKQGATEAFF
TGTGCCTGGACAAAACAGGGGGCGACTGAAGCTTTCTTT
>TRBV19|TRBJ2-1|-|-
CASSIIGDYNEQFF
TGTGCCAGTAGTATAATAGGAGATTACAATGAGCAGTTCTTC
>TRBV28|TRBJ1-1|-|once
CASTGAFF
TGTGCCAGCACGGGAGCTTTCTTT
>TRBV7-3|TRBJ2-7|TRBD1|-
CASSLDRGPYEQYF
TGTGCCAGCAGCCTCGACAGGGGGCCATACGAGCAGTACTTC
>TRBV5-1|TRBJ1-1|TRBD1|-
CASSPDRDAEAFF
TGCGCCAGCAGCCCCGACAGGGATGCCGAAGCTTTCTTT
>TRBV19|TRBJ1-1|-|-
CASSPTGGNTEAFF
TGTGCCAGTAGTCCGACGGGGGGGAACACTGAAGCTTTCTTT
>TRBV5-1|TRBJ1-1|-|few
CASSLEGRGEAEAFF
TGCGCCAGCAGCTTGGAGGGCAGGGGCGAGGCTGAAGCTTTCTTT
>TRBV6-5|TRBJ2-3|-|-
CASSYGGGRADTQYF
TGTGCCAGCAGTTACGGGGGGGGGCGCGCAGATACGCAGTATTTT
>TRBV12-5|TRBJ1-5|-|-
CASGLREVQPQHF
TGTGCTAGTGGTTTGAGGGAGGTTCAGCCCCAGCATTTT
>TRBV5-1|TRBJ2-1|-|-
CASSLVGDKSYNEQFF
TGCGCCAGCAGCTTGGTAGGGGACAAGTCCTACAATGAGCAGTTCTTC
>TRBV6-5|TRBJ2-7|TRBD1|-
CASSRTGSSYEQYF
TGTGCCAGCAGTAGGACAGGGAGCTCCTACGAGCAGTACTTC
>TRBV19|TRBJ1-3|-|once
CASRQTGAGNTIYF
TGTGCCAGTAGGCAGACAGGCGCTGGAAACACCATATATTTT
>TRBV6-5|TRBJ2-3|-|-
CASSSGTKGGTQYF
TGTGCCAGCAGTAGCGGCACAAAGGGCGGTACGCAGTATTTT
>TRBV7-7|TRBJ2-5|-|-
CASSLDRQETQYF
TGTGCTAGCAGCTTAGACAGACAAGAGACCCAGTACTTC
>TRBV5-4|TRBJ2-7|-|few
CASSLDRDNEQYF
TGTGCCAGCAGCTTGGACAGGGATAACGAGCAGTACTTC
>TRBV11-1|TRBJ2-1|-|-
CASSRTINEQFF
TGTGCCAGCAGCCGGACTATCAATGAGCAGTTCTTC
>TRBV5-1|TRBJ2-2|-|-
CASRNGAGELFF
TGCGCCAGCAGGAACGGGGCCGGGGAGCTGTTTTTT
>TRBV20-1|TRBJ1-2|-|-
CSARATPGYTF
TGCAGTGCTAGAGCCACTCCTGGCTACACCTTC
>TRBV9|TRBJ1-1|TRBD1|-
CASSVGDRGITEAFF
TGTGCCAGCAGCGTAGGGGACAGGGGGATCACTGAAGCTTTCTTT
>TRBV14|TRBJ2-2|TRBD1|-
CASKRQGSTGELFF
TGTGCCAGCAAAAGACAGGGGTCAACCGGGGAGCTGTTTTTT
>TRBV6-1|TRBJ1-5|TRBD1|-
CASSDQQGGRQPQHF
TGTGCCAGCAGTGACCAACAGGGGGGCAGGCAGCCCCAGCATTTT